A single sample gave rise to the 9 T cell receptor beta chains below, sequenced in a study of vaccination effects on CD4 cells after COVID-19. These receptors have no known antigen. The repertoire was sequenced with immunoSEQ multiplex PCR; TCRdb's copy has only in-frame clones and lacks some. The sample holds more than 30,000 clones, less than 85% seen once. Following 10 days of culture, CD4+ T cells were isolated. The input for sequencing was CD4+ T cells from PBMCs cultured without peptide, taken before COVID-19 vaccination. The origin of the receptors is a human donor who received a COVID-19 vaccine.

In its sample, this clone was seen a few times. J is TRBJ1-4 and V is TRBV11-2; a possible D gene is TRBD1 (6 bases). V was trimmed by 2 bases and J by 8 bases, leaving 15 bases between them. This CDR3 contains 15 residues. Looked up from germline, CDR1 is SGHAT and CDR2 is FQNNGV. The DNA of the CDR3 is TGTGCCAGCAGCTTAAGCCCGGGGGCGGTAGAAAAACTGTTTTTT. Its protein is CASSLSPGAVEKLFF. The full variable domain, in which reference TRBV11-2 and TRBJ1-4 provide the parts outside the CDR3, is EAGVAQSPRYKIIEKRQSVAFWCNPISGHATLYWYQQILGQGPKLLIQFQNNGVVDDSQLPKDRFSAERLKGVDSTLKIQPAKLEDSAVYLCASSLSPGAVEKLFFGSGTQLSVL.

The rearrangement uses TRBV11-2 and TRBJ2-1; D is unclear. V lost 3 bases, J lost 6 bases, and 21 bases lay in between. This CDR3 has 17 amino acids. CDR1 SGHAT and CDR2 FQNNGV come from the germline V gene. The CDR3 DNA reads TGTGCCAGCAGCTTCTTTACGGATCCCGTGACCCGCAATGAGCAGTTCTTC. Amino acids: CASSFFTDPVTRNEQFF.

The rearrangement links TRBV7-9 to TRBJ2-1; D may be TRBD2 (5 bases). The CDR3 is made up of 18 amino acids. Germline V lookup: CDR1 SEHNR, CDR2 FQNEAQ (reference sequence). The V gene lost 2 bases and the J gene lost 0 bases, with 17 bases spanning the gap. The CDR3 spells CASSLRSFAGRSYNEQFF. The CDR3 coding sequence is TGTGCCAGCAGCTTACGGAGTTTTGCGGGCCGCTCCTACAATGAGCAGTTCTTC.

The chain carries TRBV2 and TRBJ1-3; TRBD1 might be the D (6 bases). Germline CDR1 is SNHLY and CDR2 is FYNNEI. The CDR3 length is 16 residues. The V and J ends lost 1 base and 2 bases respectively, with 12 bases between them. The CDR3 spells CASSEERGWTGNTIYF. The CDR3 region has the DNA TGTGCCAGCAGTGAAGAGAGGGGGTGGACTGGAAACACCATATATTTT.

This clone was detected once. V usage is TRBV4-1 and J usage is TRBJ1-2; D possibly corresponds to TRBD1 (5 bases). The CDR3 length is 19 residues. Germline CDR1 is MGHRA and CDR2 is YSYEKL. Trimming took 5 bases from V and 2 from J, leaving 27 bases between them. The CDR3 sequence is CASSNPPGVDNLKNYGYTF. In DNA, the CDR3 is TGCGCCAGCAGCAATCCACCGGGCGTGGACAACCTGAAAAACTATGGCTACACCTTC.

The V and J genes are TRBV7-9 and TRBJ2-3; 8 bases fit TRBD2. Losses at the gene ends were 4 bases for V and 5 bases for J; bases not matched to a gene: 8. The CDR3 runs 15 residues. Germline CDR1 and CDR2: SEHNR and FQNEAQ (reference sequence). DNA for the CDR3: TGTGCCAGCAGCTCCCGGGGGGGCCAGGTAGATACGCAGTATTTT. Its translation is CASSSRGGQVDTQYF.

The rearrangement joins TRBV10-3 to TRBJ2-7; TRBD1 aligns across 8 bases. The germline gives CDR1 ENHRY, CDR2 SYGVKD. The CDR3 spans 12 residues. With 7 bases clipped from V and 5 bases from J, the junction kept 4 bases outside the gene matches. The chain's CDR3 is CAITGGKNEQYF. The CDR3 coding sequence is TGTGCCATCACAGGGGGCAAGAACGAGCAGTACTTC.

The CDR3 nucleotides read TGTGCCAGCAGGACAGGGGGCCCCGGGGAGACCCAGTACTTC. Translating gives CASRTGGPGETQYF. The chain recombines TRBV6-5 with TRBJ2-5, with TRBD1 matching 10 bases. The length of the CDR3 is 14 residues. V lost 6 bases to trimming and J lost 5 bases; unmatched junction nucleotides: 6. Germline loops: CDR1 MNHEY, CDR2 SVGAGI.

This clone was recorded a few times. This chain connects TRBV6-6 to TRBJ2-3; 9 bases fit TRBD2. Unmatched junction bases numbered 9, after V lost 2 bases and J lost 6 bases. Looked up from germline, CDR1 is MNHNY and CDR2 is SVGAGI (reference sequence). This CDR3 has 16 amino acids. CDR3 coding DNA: TGTGCCAGCAGTTACCAGGGCGGGGGGGGCCCGGATACGCAGTATTTT. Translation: CASSYQGGGGPDTQYF.